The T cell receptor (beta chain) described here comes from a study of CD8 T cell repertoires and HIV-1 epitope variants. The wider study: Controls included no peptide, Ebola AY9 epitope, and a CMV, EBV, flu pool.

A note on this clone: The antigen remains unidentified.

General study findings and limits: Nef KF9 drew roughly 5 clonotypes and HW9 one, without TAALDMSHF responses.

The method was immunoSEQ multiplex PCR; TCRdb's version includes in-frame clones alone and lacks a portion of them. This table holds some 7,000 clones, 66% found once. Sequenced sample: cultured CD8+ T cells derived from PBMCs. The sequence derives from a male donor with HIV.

This CDR3 reads CASSLGDSGRGGYTF. CDR3 sequence (DNA): TGTGCCAGCAGCCTAGGGGACAGCGGGAGGGGTGGCTACACCTTC. The chain joins TRBV5-4 to TRBJ1-2, with 7 bases aligning to TRBD1. The CDR3 sequence is 15 residues long. The V segment lost 4 bases and the J segment 7 bases; nucleotides outside the gene matches: 13. Germline assignment: CDR1 SGHNT and CDR2 YYREEE (reference sequence).